What follows are 32 T cell receptor beta chains derived from one specimen sequenced in a study of blood T cell repertoires in COVID-19. The assay was immunoSEQ multiplex PCR, and TCRdb's table has in-frame clones only and misses some. Of approximately 210,000 clones in the sample, roughly 89% were seen once. Specimen: peripheral blood. Source of these receptors: a man between 25 and 39 years old who had recovered from COVID-19.

This clone was seen a handful of times. The rearrangement links TRBV2 to TRBJ1-5; 7 positions agree with TRBD1. V gave up 1 base and J gave up 6 bases; unmatched junction bases: 6. Germline-derived CDR1 and CDR2 are SNHLY and FYNNEI. This CDR3 contains 15 residues. The CDR3 sequence is CASSEGLAGGQPQHF. The CDR3 nucleotides are TGTGCCAGCAGTGAAGGGTTAGCAGGGGGTCAGCCCCAGCATTTT.

The V call is TRBV4-3, the J call TRBJ1-4; no definite D call. CDR3 size: 13 residues. The germline V gene encodes CDR1 LGHNA and CDR2 YSLEER. V was clipped by 1 base and J by 8 bases, with 8 bases between them. The CDR3 region has the DNA TGCGCCAGCAGCCAAGGCCAACGGGAAAAACTGTTTTTT. This gives the protein CASSQGQREKLFF.

V is TRBV27 and J is TRBJ1-6; 10 nucleotides align to TRBD1. The germline gives CDR1 MNHEY, CDR2 SMNVEV (reference sequence). V lost 3 bases to trimming and J lost 14 bases; unmatched junction nucleotides: 10. This CDR3 is 15 amino acids long. The CDR3: CASSLVGQGVLSLHF. The CDR3 DNA reads as TGTGCCAGCAGTTTGGTTGGACAGGGGGTTTTATCCCTCCACTTT.

The genes are TRBV2 and TRBJ2-3; 8 nucleotides match TRBD1. Germline lookup yields CDR1 SNHLY and CDR2 FYNNEI. J lost 4 bases, V lost 2 bases, and 5 bases had no gene match. This CDR3 contains 15 residues. The CDR3 region is CASSELQGGADTQYF. The CDR3 region has the DNA TGTGCCAGCAGTGAACTACAGGGGGGCGCAGATACGCAGTATTTT.

V usage is TRBV7-9 and J usage is TRBJ2-5; 9 bases match TRBD2. Germline CDR1 is SEHNR and CDR2 is FQNEAQ (reference sequence). With 2 bases clipped from V and 5 bases from J, the junction kept 18 bases outside the gene matches. The CDR3 extends over 19 amino acids. CDR3 protein: CASSLSHWDSGGPGETQYF. The CDR3 DNA is TGTGCCAGCAGCTTATCTCATTGGGATAGCGGGGGCCCTGGGGAGACCCAGTACTTC.

The chain uses TRBV3-1 (or the pseudogene TRBV3-2) and TRBJ2-3; no clear D gene. The germline CDR1 and CDR2 sequences are LGHDT and YNNKEL (reference sequence). The CDR3 covers 15 residues. V lost 1 base to trimming and J lost 0 bases, with 8 bases between them. The CDR3 nucleotides are TGTGCCAGCAGCCAAGCCCCAAGCAGCACAGATACGCAGTATTTT. Its translation: CASSQAPSSTDTQYF.

This chain connects TRBV5-1 to TRBJ1-1; perhaps TRBD1 as D (6 bases). The CDR3 totals 14 residues. CDR1 and CDR2 (germline): SGHRS, YFSETQ. The V and J ends lost 7 bases and 4 bases respectively, with 17 bases between them. CDR3: CASCTGISSTEAFF. The CDR3 DNA follows: TGCGCCAGCTGCACAGGGATTAGTAGCACTGAAGCTTTCTTT.

This chain connects TRBV7-2 to TRBJ1-2; D remains unclear. This CDR3 is 14 amino acids long. V was shortened by 2 bases and J by 8 bases, with 15 bases between the two germline ends. From germline, CDR1 is SGHTA and CDR2 FQGNSA. CDR3 sequence (DNA): TGTGCCAGCAGCTTACTTAGAGGTGAGGGAGGCTACACCTTC. Protein product: CASSLLRGEGGYTF.

A few counts support this clone. The chain joins TRBV20-1 to TRBJ1-1, with D unresolved. The ends were cut back, 3 bases at V and 2 bases at J, with 7 bases in the middle. The CDR3 runs 12 residues. Per germline, CDR1 DFQATT and CDR2 SNEGSKA (reference sequence). The CDR3 coding sequence is TGCAGTGCTAGTACAGTCAACACTGAAGCTTTCTTT. Translated, it gives CSASTVNTEAFF.

This clone was counted only a few times. The chain recombines TRBV3-1 (or the pseudogene TRBV3-2) with TRBJ1-2; D might be TRBD1 (5 bases). Per the germline V gene, CDR1 is LGHDT and CDR2 is YNNKEL (reference sequence). This CDR3 has 14 residues. V was trimmed by 0 bases and J by 6 bases, leaving 11 bases between them. The CDR3 sequence is CASSQEGGDHGYTF. The CDR3 coding sequence is TGTGCCAGCAGCCAAGAGGGGGGGGATCATGGCTACACCTTC.

A single count supports this clone. The chain combines TRBV27 with TRBJ1-2; the match to TRBD1 covers 8 bases. CDR3 size: 13 residues. J gave up 8 bases and V 3 bases, and 5 bases lay outside the gene matches. Germline values: CDR1 MNHEY, CDR2 SMNVEV (reference sequence). In DNA form, the CDR3 reads TGTGCCAGCAGTTTCGGACAGGGATACGGCTACACCTTC. As protein: CASSFGQGYGYTF.

The V gene is TRBV5-1, the J gene TRBJ1-6, with D tentatively TRBD1 (5 bases). The CDR3 contains 14 residues. Trimming took off 4 bases at V and 11 bases at J, with 16 bases between the two ends. The germline V gene encodes CDR1 SGHRS and CDR2 YFSETQ. In DNA form, the CDR3 reads TGCGCCAGCAGCCCCGCGGGGGTAATAGCACCCCTCCACTTT. Its translation is CASSPAGVIAPLHF.

The V call is TRBV4-3, the J call TRBJ2-6; D call uncertain. Between the trimmed V and J ends, which lost 0 bases and 4 bases, there was a span of 19 bases. This CDR3 is 19 amino acids long. Germline CDR1 reads LGHNA; CDR2 reads YSLEER. The CDR3 nucleotides are TGCGCCAGCAGCCAAGACGTCTCGCAGGCGTTAGGAGGGGCCAACGTCCTGACTTTC. Translated, it gives CASSQDVSQALGGANVLTF.

The rearrangement links TRBV5-8 to TRBJ2-3; D may be TRBD2 (6 bases). Germline loops: CDR1 SGHTS, CDR2 YDEGEE. V lost 3 bases to trimming and J lost 6 bases, with 14 bases between them. This CDR3 is 14 amino acids long. The CDR3 spells CASSSRDSLDTQYF. The CDR3 DNA is TGTGCCAGCAGCTCCCGGGACTCACTGGATACGCAGTATTTT. The full variable domain, its missing parts supplied by reference TRBV5-8 and TRBJ2-3, is EAGVTQSPTHLIKTRGQQATLRCSPISGHTSVYWYQQALGLGLQFLLWYDEGEERNRGNFPPRFSGRQFPNYSSELNVNALELEDSALYLCASSSRDSLDTQYFGPGTRLTVL.

The chain recombines TRBV5-1 with TRBJ1-2, with 9 bases aligning to TRBD1. The J segment lost 3 bases and the V segment lost 1 base, leaving 16 bases of the junction unmatched. From germline, CDR1 is SGHRS and CDR2 YFSETQ. The CDR3 totals 19 residues. The CDR3 bases are TGCGCCAGCAGCTTGATACAGGGGGCTTATACGACCATTGACTATGGCTACACCTTC. Protein product: CASSLIQGAYTTIDYGYTF.

V and J are TRBV6-5 and TRBJ1-5; D is unresolved. This CDR3 region has 14 residues. The ends were cut back, 4 bases at V and 4 bases at J, with 11 bases in the middle. The germline V gene has CDR1 MNHEY and CDR2 SVGAGI. CDR3 nucleotide sequence: TGTGCCAGCAGTTTGACCGGGAGGAATCAGCCCCAGCATTTT. It is translated as CASSLTGRNQPQHF.

This chain connects TRBV6-5 to TRBJ2-7; 8 nucleotides line up with TRBD2. V shed 6 bases and J 4 bases; nucleotides not matched to a gene: 8. The V gene's germline CDR1 is MNHEY and CDR2 SVGAGI. The CDR3 has 14 residues. Written as DNA, the CDR3 is TGTGCCAGCAGGACCGGGGGGGGTGCGTACGAGCAGTACTTC. Translating gives CASRTGGGAYEQYF.

The chain links TRBV7-2 to TRBJ2-1; no clear D gene. CDR1 and CDR2 (germline): SGHTA, FQGNSA. The length of the CDR3 is 11 residues. With 5 bases removed from V and 6 bases from J, the gap between germline ends came to 5 bases. CDR3 bases: TGTGCCAGCAGCCTACCCAATGAGCAGTTCTTC. This codes for CASSLPNEQFF.

The chain joins TRBV10-3 to TRBJ2-7; D may be TRBD2 (6 bases). The CDR3 is 16 amino acids. V was trimmed by 3 bases and J by 5 bases, leaving 20 bases between them. Germline lookup yields CDR1 ENHRY and CDR2 SYGVKD. The DNA for the CDR3 is TGTGCCATCAGTGATTCAAGGGACTGGGGTTTCCACGAGCAGTACTTC. Translated, it gives CAISDSRDWGFHEQYF.

This sequence joins TRBV30 and TRBJ1-3; 7 nucleotides match TRBD1. CDR3 length equals 13 residues. CDR1 and CDR2 (germline): GTSNPN, SVGIG (reference sequence). V shed 4 bases and J 9 bases; nucleotides not matched to a gene: 9. The DNA for the CDR3 is TGTGCCTGGAATATGGGACAGCAGTCCACCATATATTTT. Amino acids: CAWNMGQQSTIYF.

The chain recombines TRBV5-1 with TRBJ2-3, with TRBD2 matching over 14 bases. J lost 0 bases, V lost 0 bases, and 6 bases had no gene match. This CDR3 spans 19 amino acids. Germline V gene sequence: CDR1 SGHRS, CDR2 YFSETQ. The CDR3 loop reads CASSLGGTSGGPSTDTQYF. Here the CDR3 DNA reads TGCGCCAGCAGCTTGGGAGGGACTAGCGGGGGCCCTAGCACAGATACGCAGTATTTT. Variable domain in full (rest from reference TRBV5-1 and TRBJ2-3): KAGVTQTPRYLIKTRGQQVTLSCSPISGHRSVSWYQQTPGQGLQFLFEYFSETQRNKGNFPGRFSGRQFSNSRSEMNVSTLELGDSALYLCASSLGGTSGGPSTDTQYFGPGTRLTVL.

The gene calls are TRBV9 and TRBJ2-5; D perhaps matches TRBD2 (6 bases). The germline V and J ends were trimmed by 4 bases and 0 bases, with 16 bases remaining between them. CDR1 and CDR2 from the germline V gene are SGDLS and YYNGEE. The CDR3 runs to 16 residues. CDR3 region: CASSTQGGRYQETQYF. CDR3 nucleotides: TGTGCCAGCAGCACCCAAGGAGGGCGGTACCAAGAGACCCAGTACTTC. Filled out from reference TRBV9 and TRBJ2-5, the complete variable domain reads DSGVTQTPKHLITATGQRVTLRCSPRSGDLSVYWYQQSLDQGLQFLIQYYNGEERAKGNILERFSAQQFPDLHSELNLSSLELGDSALYFCASSTQGGRYQETQYFGPGTRLLVL.

This clone occurred a few times. V gene TRBV12-2 combines with J gene TRBJ2-6; TRBD2, as called in the table, went unchecked against the DNA. TRBV12-2 is recorded as a pseudogene. This CDR3 comprises 14 residues. In DNA form, the CDR3 reads TGTGCAAGTCGCCCCCCGGCTAGCGCCAACGTCCTGACTTTC. This sequence encodes CASRPPASANVLTF.

Here the CDR3 DNA reads TGCGCCAGCAGCTTGTACGGGGGGGCGGATACGCAGTATTTT. Translated, it gives CASSLYGGADTQYF. This chain joins TRBV5-1 and TRBJ2-3; 8 bases are a match to TRBD2. Per the germline V gene, CDR1 is SGHRS and CDR2 is YFSETQ. This CDR3 has 14 amino acids. Germline trimming cut 1 base from V and 6 bases from J; bases unmatched to any gene: 4. Supplemented by reference TRBV5-1 and TRBJ2-3, the full variable domain reads KAGVTQTPRYLIKTRGQQVTLSCSPISGHRSVSWYQQTPGQGLQFLFEYFSETQRNKGNFPGRFSGRQFSNSRSEMNVSTLELGDSALYLCASSLYGGADTQYFGPGTRLTVL.

This sequence joins TRBV6-2 or TRBV6-3 and TRBJ1-6, with a weak D call TRBD1 (6 bases). Germline assignment: CDR1 MNHEY and CDR2 SVGEGT. CDR3 length equals 15 residues. Trimming pared 2 bases from V and 7 bases from J, leaving 12 bases between. CDR3 in amino acids: CASSYQGTTNSPLHF. CDR3 sequence (DNA): TGTGCCAGCAGTTACCAGGGGACCACAAATTCACCCCTCCACTTT.

This clone has just a few counts. V usage is TRBV6-5 and J usage is TRBJ1-5; perhaps TRBD1 as D (5 bases). Germline lookup yields CDR1 MNHEY and CDR2 SVGAGI. V lost 5 bases and J 0 bases, leaving 8 bases between the germline ends. This CDR3 contains 14 residues. In nucleotides, the CDR3 is TGTGCCAGCAGTCGGGGGGATAGCAATCAGCCCCAGCATTTT. Amino acids: CASSRGDSNQPQHF.

This sequence joins TRBV10-3 and TRBJ2-7, with D unclear. In germline, CDR1 is ENHRY, CDR2 SYGVKD. Trimming took off 0 bases at V and 1 base at J, with 7 bases between the two ends. The CDR3 length is 14 residues. The CDR3 is CAISESGLSYEQYF. The CDR3 DNA follows: TGTGCCATCAGTGAGTCGGGCCTATCCTACGAGCAGTACTTC.

The V gene is TRBV5-4, the J gene TRBJ1-2; D gene ambiguous. The germline V gene has CDR1 SGHNT and CDR2 YYREEE (reference sequence). V dropped 0 bases and J dropped 2 bases, with 2 bases sitting between them. The CDR3 loop spans 12 amino acids. The CDR3 reads CASSLVNYGYTF. CDR3 in DNA: TGTGCCAGCAGCTTGGTAAACTATGGCTACACCTTC.

V is TRBV5-6 and J is TRBJ1-1; 8 bases are a match to TRBD1. The CDR3 is 14 residues long. Germline CDR1 is SGHDT and CDR2 is YYEEEE. The ends lost 4 bases at V and 10 bases at J; junction bases unmatched: 12. The CDR3 loop reads CASSTGQGLSPAFF. The CDR3 nucleotides are TGTGCCAGCAGCACAGGACAGGGCCTTTCTCCAGCTTTCTTT.

The genes are TRBV2 and TRBJ1-4, with TRBD1 matching over 10 bases. Germline loops: CDR1 SNHLY, CDR2 FYNNEI. V was pared by 7 bases and J by 8 bases, with 10 bases of the junction left unmatched. The CDR3 is 15 residues long. Here the CDR3 DNA reads TGTGCCAGCACCACACATGGACAGGGGGGCGAAAAACTGTTTTTT. Its translation: CASTTHGQGGEKLFF.

Only a few counts were recorded for this clone. CDR3 bases: TGTGCCAGCAGGACGATAGGAGACACTGAAGCTTTCTTT. This encodes CASRTIGDTEAFF. This chain joins TRBV7-6 and TRBJ1-1; D is undetermined. Germline V gene sequence: CDR1 SGHVS, CDR2 FNYEAQ. Trimming took off 6 bases at V and 3 bases at J, with 11 bases between the two ends. The CDR3 has 13 amino acids.

In the case of this clone: The junction differs from germline at one of its ends, possibly a read error. The chain employs TRBV19 and TRBJ2-4; D is unresolved. The CDR3 spans 14 residues. Germline values: CDR1 LNHDA, CDR2 SQIVND (reference sequence). The CDR3 loop is CASSVDLAKNIQYF. CDR3 DNA sequence: TGTGCCAGTAGTGTAGATCTAGCCAAAAACATTCAGTACTTC.